Below are 11 T cell receptor beta chains sequenced from a single sample in a study of blood T cell repertoires in COVID-19 (dated by TCRdb to the early 2020s). Libraries were made using the immunoSEQ multiplex PCR assay. The source is immuneACCESS, and TCRdb retained only in-frame sequences with V and J called. Part of the clones is not carried over; for the studies checked, unresolved V genes explain less than half of this, and the remainder is unexplained. In all, the sample holds roughly 90,000 clones, and around 83% of those were seen once. Roughly 2.2% of the sample goes to the ten largest clones. Sequenced input: peripheral blood. These TCRs come from a woman aged 70-85 years with acute or convalescent COVID-19.

V gene TRBV28 combines with J gene TRBJ2-7; 10 positions match TRBD1. Looked up from germline, CDR1 is MDHEN and CDR2 is SYDVKM. The CDR3 is 16 amino acids. The V segment lost 7 bases and the J segment 1 base; nucleotides outside the gene matches: 10. CDR3 loop: CASNESGDRGSYEQYF. CDR3 coding DNA: TGTGCCAGCAACGAATCGGGGGACAGGGGATCCTACGAGCAGTACTTC.

A remark on this clone: A junction boundary mismatches the germline segment, possibly from a read error. The chain links TRBV19 to TRBJ1-5; 7 nucleotides match TRBD1. The germline CDR1 and CDR2 sequences are LNHDA and SQIVND (reference sequence). CDR3 length equals 16 residues. CDR3 DNA: TGTGCCAGTACCCCCCGCCTGGGACAGATCAATCAGCCCCAGCATTTC. Its translation: CASTPRLGQINQPQHF.

The chain links TRBV30 to TRBJ1-2; weak D call: TRBD1 (6 bases). Germline loops: CDR1 GTSNPN, CDR2 SVGIG (reference sequence). Trimming stripped 0 bases from V and 5 bases from J, with 13 bases between. This CDR3 region has 14 residues. The CDR3 protein is CAWSVQGNSYGYTF. The CDR3 region has the DNA TGTGCCTGGAGTGTACAGGGAAACTCATATGGCTACACCTTC.

J is TRBJ1-2 and V is TRBV5-1; 10 positions match TRBD1. V lost 4 bases to trimming and J lost 8 bases; unmatched junction nucleotides: 11. Looked up from germline, CDR1 is SGHRS and CDR2 is YFSETQ. This CDR3 is 15 amino acids long. The CDR3 is CASSLGTGESSGYTF. The CDR3 nucleotides read TGCGCCAGCAGCCTAGGGACAGGGGAAAGTAGCGGCTACACCTTC. Full variable domain (remainder filled in from reference TRBV5-1 and TRBJ1-2): KAGVTQTPRYLIKTRGQQVTLSCSPISGHRSVSWYQQTPGQGLQFLFEYFSETQRNKGNFPGRFSGRQFSNSRSEMNVSTLELGDSALYLCASSLGTGESSGYTFGSGTRLTVV.

CDR3 DNA: TGTGCCAGCAGCCAAGAGGGTAGCGGGGGGGCTGCTGAGCAGTTCTTC. Protein sequence: CASSQEGSGGAAEQFF. The V gene is TRBV3-1 (or the pseudogene TRBV3-2), the J gene TRBJ2-1; 11 nucleotides align to TRBD2. Trimming cost V 0 bases and J 9 bases; bases outside gene matches: 7. CDR3 length equals 16 residues. Germline V lookup: CDR1 LGHDT, CDR2 YNNKEL (reference sequence).

The chain uses TRBV20-1 and TRBJ2-3; unclear D gene. V lost 3 bases and J lost 3, with 16 bases in between. CDR3 length: 15 residues. Germline loops: CDR1 DFQATT, CDR2 SNEGSKA (reference sequence). CDR3 DNA sequence: TGCAGTGCTAGTTTACGTGTCCAGGTAACAGATACGCAGTATTTT. Amino acid sequence: CSASLRVQVTDTQYF.

The V call is TRBV19, the J call TRBJ2-5; 7 bases agree with TRBD2. This CDR3 contains 14 residues. The V and J ends lost 7 bases and 2 bases, in that order; junction bases with no gene match: 7. CDR1 is LNHDA, CDR2 SQIVND, per germline (reference sequence). The CDR3 nucleotides read TGTGCCAGTAAGTCTGGCGGGAGTCAAGAGACCCAGTACTTC. It is translated as CASKSGGSQETQYF.

The V call is TRBV5-4, the J call TRBJ1-1; 7 positions agree with TRBD1. The CDR3 consists of 14 residues. Per germline, CDR1 SGHNT and CDR2 YYREEE (reference sequence). V shed 2 bases, J shed 4 bases, and the junction held 5 bases outside the gene matches. The CDR3 DNA reads TGTGCCAGCAGCTTTCCAGGGGGTATCACTGAAGCTTTCTTT. Residues: CASSFPGGITEAFF.

The V call is TRBV27, the J call TRBJ1-1; D uncertain. This CDR3 region has 15 residues. Germline CDR1 MNHEY, CDR2 SMNVEV (reference sequence). Trimming cost V 3 bases and J 3 bases, with 14 bases left between them. This chain's CDR3 is CASSFGPPRYTEAFF. The DNA of the CDR3 is TGTGCCAGCAGTTTTGGGCCCCCTCGGTACACTGAAGCTTTCTTT.

This clone was seen a few times. The V call is TRBV9, the J call TRBJ1-1, with a possible D match to TRBD1 (6 bases). The CDR3 sequence is 21 residues long. The V gene lost 4 bases and the J gene lost 6 bases, with 37 bases spanning the gap. Per germline, CDR1 SGDLS and CDR2 YYNGEE. CDR3 nucleotide sequence: TGTGCCAGCAGCCCCCCCCAACTTAAGGGGGGGCCCTCAAGAACGTACGCTGAAGCTTTCTTT. Translating gives CASSPPQLKGGPSRTYAEAFF.

The genes are TRBV28 and TRBJ1-6; 9 nucleotides line up with TRBD1. Germline CDR1 reads MDHEN; CDR2 reads SYDVKM. The V gene end was trimmed by 5 bases and the J gene end by 7 bases; junction bases not matched to a gene: 6. CDR3 length equals 15 residues. This CDR3 reads CASSVPGQGNSPLHF. Here the CDR3 DNA reads TGTGCCAGCAGTGTGCCGGGACAGGGAAATTCACCCCTCCACTTT.